This entry lists 9 T cell receptor beta chains sequenced from one sample in a study of CD8+ T cells in alopecia areata. It was cDNA, reverse transcribed from extracted RNA, that served as the sequencing template. The data were produced by immunoSEQ multiplex PCR, yet TCRdb's version contains in-frame clones alone and is incomplete. The sample lists about 140,000 clones, roughly 46% occurring once. The sample was CD4+ T cells sorted from blood, taken at week 0. Receptors originate from a human donor with alopecia areata.

This clone was recorded a few times. As DNA, the CDR3 is TGTGCCTGGAGAGATGGACTAGCGGGAGACACCGGGGAGCTGTTTTTT. It yields the protein CAWRDGLAGDTGELFF. The genes are TRBV30 and TRBJ2-2, with TRBD2 matching over 13 bases. The trim removed 3 bases at V and 3 bases at J, leaving 4 bases unmatched. From germline, CDR1 is GTSNPN and CDR2 SVGIG (reference sequence). This CDR3 comprises 16 residues.

The gene calls are TRBV5-1 and TRBJ2-1; 11 bases map to TRBD1. CDR1 and CDR2 from the germline V gene are SGHRS and YFSETQ. This CDR3 contains 16 residues. J was trimmed by 6 bases and V by 0 bases; bases with no gene match: 5. CDR3 coding DNA: TGCGCCAGCAGCTTGGGTAGGACAGGGGGCTTCAATGAGCAGTTCTTC. Translated, it gives CASSLGRTGGFNEQFF.

The rearrangement joins TRBV28 to TRBJ1-5; D perhaps matches TRBD1 (5 bases). The CDR3 extends over 14 amino acids. Germline values: CDR1 MDHEN, CDR2 SYDVKM. V was trimmed by 3 bases and J by 6 bases, leaving 12 bases between them. The CDR3 nucleotides read TGTGCCAGCAGTTTTCCCGCGGGGCGTCAGCCCCAGCATTTT. Translating gives CASSFPAGRQPQHF.

The chain's CDR3 is CASSETSGTSQFF. In DNA form, the CDR3 reads TGTGCCAGCAGTGAAACTAGCGGGACCTCCCAGTTCTTC. V is TRBV25-1 and J is TRBJ2-1, with TRBD2 identical over 10 bases. Germline V CDR1 and CDR2: MGHDK, SYGVNS. The CDR3 contains 13 residues. V was clipped by 2 bases and J by 13 bases; unmatched bases: 5.

V gene TRBV29-1 combines with J gene TRBJ2-1; D not resolved. The V end was cut by 1 base, the J end by 5 bases, with 9 bases between. This CDR3 has 13 residues. Germline lookup yields CDR1 SQVTM and CDR2 ANQGSEA. The CDR3 DNA reads as TGCAGCGTTGAAGGGTGGGCTAACAATGAGCAGTTCTTC. Its protein is CSVEGWANNEQFF.

The chain recombines TRBV7-2 with TRBJ2-7; 9 bases are shared with TRBD2. V lost 5 bases, J lost 3 bases, and 5 bases stayed unmatched. The CDR3 loop spans 14 amino acids. CDR1 SGHTA and CDR2 FQGNSA come from the germline V gene. CDR3 in DNA: TGTGCCAGCAGCCCGAGCGGGAGGTTCTACGAGCAGTACTTC. Its translation is CASSPSGRFYEQYF.

The chain recombines TRBV7-9 with TRBJ1-3; possible D gene TRBD1, 6 bases. From germline, CDR1 is SEHNR and CDR2 FQNEAQ (reference sequence). The CDR3 is 15 amino acids. Between the trimmed V and J ends, which lost 2 bases and 4 bases, there was a span of 12 bases. The CDR3 protein is CASSLLGATGNTIYF. CDR3 DNA sequence: TGTGCCAGCAGCTTATTGGGGGCGACCGGAAACACCATATATTTT.

The chain recombines TRBV29-1 with TRBJ1-1, with D uncertain. V lost 0 bases, J lost 6 bases, and 20 bases lay in between. The CDR3 spans 16 residues. CDR1 is SQVTM and CDR2 is ANQGSEA in the germline V gene. In DNA, the CDR3 is TGCAGCGTTGAAGATCGCCGGACGCTAATTTGGCCTGAAGCTTTCTTT. Its translation: CSVEDRRTLIWPEAFF. Full variable domain (rest looked up from reference TRBV29-1 and TRBJ1-1): SAVISQKPSRDICQRGTSLTIQCQVDSQVTMMFWYRQQPGQSLTLIATANQGSEATYESGFVIDKFPISRPNLTFSTLTVSNMSPEDSSIYLCSVEDRRTLIWPEAFFGQGTRLTVV.

This clone is termed medium-sized. The chain joins TRBV23-1 to TRBJ2-4; TRBD1 or TRBD2 may be the D gene (6 bases each). TRBV23-1 is an ORF, with its function uncertain. V gave up 10 bases and J gave up 5 bases, with 12 bases separating them. This CDR3 contains 12 residues. The DNA for the CDR3 is TGCGCCAAGGGGGGCAGAGAAAACATTCAGTACTTC. Amino acid sequence: CAKGGRENIQYF.